Sequencing of this TCR beta chain was carried out in a study of blood T cell repertoires in COVID-19. Study background: Samples taken during acute and convalescent COVID-19 were collected in the United States, Italy and Spain.

How the authors handled the data: For nucleated cells, counts were estimated from reference gene primer amplification. Sequencing was performed with immunoSEQ multiplex PCR; in TCRdb, only in-frame clones are kept and a portion is missing. V, J and clone size were drawn from that table, and D and trimming were deduced from the DNA. The sample carries almost 80,000 clones, approximately 82% recorded once. The CDR3 sequence is 14 residues long. V shed 5 bases, J shed 5 bases, and the junction held 9 bases outside the gene matches. Germline CDR1 is MDHEN and CDR2 is SYDVKM. The TCR comes from a woman in her 70s with acute or convalescent COVID-19. The chain employs TRBV28 and TRBJ2-7; 7 bases map to TRBD2. The sample taken for sequencing was peripheral blood. The CDR3 nucleotides are TGTGCCAGCAGTGGAGCCCCCGGGACTAACGAGCAGTACTTC. Amino acids: CASSGAPGTNEQYF.